Listed below are T cell receptor beta chains from one sample, sequenced in a study of CD8+CD57+ T cells in acquired aplastic anemia. TCRdb reanalysed the reads using MiXCR and keeps one entry per CDR3 protein. The sample includes around 200,000 distinct CDR3 sequences, 60% to 80% of them seen just once. Sequenced: sorted CD4+, CD8+, or CD8+CD57+ T cells (not recorded which) from PBMCs. All receptors derive from a human donor with aplastic anemia. CDR3s include the opening cysteine and the closing phenylalanine or tryptophan. D genes are given only for firm matches. Clone size, where shown, is once, few, many, or a class for clones that have expanded.

>-|TRBJ1-1|-|TRBV5-6
CASRPLHRPTEAFF
TGTGCCAGCAGACCCCTACACCGCCCCACTGAAGCTTTCTTT
>-|TRBJ2-3|TRBD2|TRBV20-1
CSAFTASGPSTDTQYF
TGCAGTGCTTTCACCGCTAGCGGGCCTAGCACAGATACGCAGTATTTT
>-|TRBJ2-1|TRBD2|TRBV2
CASSATSGGANEQFF
TGTGCCAGCAGTGCTACTAGCGGGGGGGCCAATGAGCAGTTCTTC
>-|TRBJ2-1|-|TRBV5-1
CVSSLRADGWSEQFF
TGCGTCAGCAGTTTGCGAGCTGATGGTTGGAGTGAGCAGTTCTTC
>once|TRBJ2-7|TRBD1|TRBV9
CASSGSGQLFGEQYF
TGTGCCAGCAGCGGCTCGGGACAGTTATTTGGCGAGCAGTACTTC
>few|TRBJ2-3|-|TRBV6-5
CASSYSSTDTQYF
TGTGCCAGCAGTTACAGTAGCACAGATACGCAGTATTTT
>-|TRBJ2-1|-|TRBV20-1
CSAILLMTINEQFF
TGCAGTGCTATCCTCTTAATGACCATCAATGAGCAGTTCTTC
>-|TRBJ2-2|-|TRBV5-1
CASSLSISTGELFF
TGCGCCAGCAGCTTGAGCATCTCCACCGGGGAGCTGTTTTTT
>-|TRBJ2-7|-|TRBV2
CAISGSSPYEQYF
TGTGCCATCAGTGGGAGTAGCCCCTACGAGCAGTACTTC
>-|TRBJ1-5|-|TRBV20-1
CSASYGHSNQPQHF
TGCAGTGCTAGTTACGGGCATAGCAATCAGCCCCAGCATTTT
>once|TRBJ2-7|-|TRBV7-9
CASSGVIWGSYEQYF
TGTGCCAGCAGCGGGGTAATATGGGGGTCCTACGAGCAGTACTTC
>-|TRBJ2-2|TRBD1|TRBV6-6
CASSRDRAGTGELFF
TGTGCCAGCAGTAGGGACAGGGCTGGCACCGGGGAGCTGTTTTTT
>-|TRBJ2-3|-|TRBV9
CASSPLPGLNTDTQYF
TGTGCCAGCAGCCCCCTACCGGGACTGAACACAGATACGCAGTATTTT
>-|TRBJ1-1|-|TRBV7-2
CASSLPMNEAFF
TGTGCCAGCAGCTTACCTATGAATGAAGCTTTCTTT
>-|TRBJ2-2|TRBD2|TRBV19
CASNLAGTGELFF
TGTGCCAGTAACCTAGCGGGAACCGGGGAGCTGTTTTTT
>-|TRBJ1-1|-|TRBV19
CASSTRPNTEAFF
TGTGCCAGTAGTACACGGCCGAACACTGAAGCTTTCTTT
>many|TRBJ2-5|TRBD2|TRBV6-6
CASSRASGGQTQYF
TGTGCCAGCAGCCGCGCTAGCGGGGGACAGACCCAGTACTTC
>-|TRBJ1-1|-|TRBV19
CASSMLMNTEAFF
TGTGCCAGTAGTATGCTGATGAACACTGAAGCTTTCTTT
>few|TRBJ2-2|TRBD2|TRBV9
CASSPTAGMGTGELFF
TGTGCCAGCAGCCCCACAGCGGGAATGGGCACCGGGGAGCTGTTTTTT
>-|TRBJ2-1|TRBD2|TRBV6-4
CASSDGTSGGEQFF
TGTGCCAGCAGTGACGGGACTAGCGGGGGGGAGCAGTTCTTC
>-|TRBJ2-1|TRBD2|TRBV7-2
CASSPGAGAQNNEQFF
TGTGCCAGCAGCCCGGGAGCGGGAGCCCAGAACAATGAGCAGTTCTTC
>few|TRBJ1-2|-|TRBV19
CASTLDWRYGYTF
TGTGCCAGTACCCTGGACTGGCGGTATGGCTACACCTTC
>-|TRBJ1-5|-|TRBV10-3
CAISEGRLSNQPQHF
TGTGCCATCAGTGAGGGACGGCTGAGCAATCAGCCCCAGCATTTT
>-|TRBJ1-2|-|TRBV10-2
CASSESGHLRGYTF
TGCGCCAGCAGTGAATCGGGACACCTGAGAGGCTACACCTTC
>-|TRBJ2-7|-|TRBV5-1
CASSPGGGGSEQYF
TGCGCCAGCAGCCCCGGGGGAGGGGGGAGCGAGCAGTACTTC
>few|TRBJ2-1|-|TRBV10-3
CAISELTYNEQFF
TGTGCCATCAGTGAGCTTACCTACAATGAGCAGTTCTTC
>-|TRBJ2-3|-|TRBV7-2
CASSRRQATDTQYF
TGTGCCAGCAGTCGCAGACAGGCCACAGATACGCAGTATTTT